This TCR beta chain appears in the sequencing data of a study of control samples from healthy donors and cancer patients. Measured with immunoSEQ multiplex PCR; TCRdb has only the in-frame clones, and not every one. This table holds around 90,000 clones, approximately 86% found once. This clone has just a few counts. Specimen: blood. The TCR was taken from a man aged 30 to 39 in good health.

The CDR3 loop reads CASGLVHGGGNYNEQFF. The CDR3 DNA reads as TGTGCTAGTGGTTTGGTGCACGGGGGAGGAAACTACAATGAGCAGTTCTTC. V usage is TRBV12-5 and J usage is TRBJ2-1; weak D call: TRBD2 (6 bases). The CDR3 has 17 residues. CDR1 is LGHNT, CDR2 FRNRAP, per germline. V was shortened by 0 bases and J by 3 bases, with 15 bases between the two germline ends.